The TCR beta chain described here comes from a study of blood T cell repertoires in COVID-19. About the research overall: COVID-19 samples, acute and convalescent, were from the United States, Italy and Spain. From T cells, B-cell-depleted T cells, or PBMCs came the material, which was cDNA or gDNA.

Per the authors' pipeline: Nucleated cell counts were estimated from reference gene primer amplification. Assay: immunoSEQ multiplex PCR; the TCRdb copy retains only in-frame clones and omits some. V and J calls plus clone size are reproduced from that table; the DNA served to infer D and trimming. Here the sample spans around 200,000 clones, approximately 86% being singletons. V was pared by 4 bases and J by 4 bases, with 5 bases of the junction left unmatched. The germline V gene has CDR1 SNHLY and CDR2 FYNNEI. This CDR3 spans 15 amino acids. The sequencing input was peripheral blood. The clonotype was recovered from a man aged 40-49 years with active or convalescent COVID-19. The rearrangement joins TRBV2 to TRBJ1-2; 11 nucleotides align to TRBD1. The CDR3 sequence is CASSVRDRGTYGYTF. The DNA of the CDR3 is TGTGCCAGCAGTGTAAGGGACAGGGGGACCTATGGCTACACCTTC.